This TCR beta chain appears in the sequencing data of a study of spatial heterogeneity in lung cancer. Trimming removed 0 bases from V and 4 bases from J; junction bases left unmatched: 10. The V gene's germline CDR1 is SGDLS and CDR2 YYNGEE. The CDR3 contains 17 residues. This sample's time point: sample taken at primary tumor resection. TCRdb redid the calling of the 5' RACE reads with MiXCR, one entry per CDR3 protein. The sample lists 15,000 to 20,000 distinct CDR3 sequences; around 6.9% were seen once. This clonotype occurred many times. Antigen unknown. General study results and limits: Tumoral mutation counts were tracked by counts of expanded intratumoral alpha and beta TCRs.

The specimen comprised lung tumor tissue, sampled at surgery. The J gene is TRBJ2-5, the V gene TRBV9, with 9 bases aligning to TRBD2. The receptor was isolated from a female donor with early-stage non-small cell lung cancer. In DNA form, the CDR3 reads TGTGCCAGCAGCGTAGGAACGGGAGGCGGGAGGGTAGAGACCCAGTACTTC. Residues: CASSVGTGGGRVETQYF.